Here is one TCR beta chain with its context. The CDR3 covers 15 residues. V lost 4 bases and J lost 2, with 14 bases in between. The V gene's germline CDR1 is SGHRS and CDR2 YFSETQ. This entry belongs to a study of control samples from healthy donors and cancer patients. The protocol was immunoSEQ multiplex PCR, while the TCRdb copy is restricted to in-frame clones and leaves out a portion. The sample carries around 230,000 clones, around 94% recorded once. V usage is TRBV5-1 and J usage is TRBJ2-3; possibly TRBD2 for D (6 bases). The clonotype was recovered from a man over 45 in good health. The sample comprised blood. This CDR3 reads CASSPPEGPTDTQYF. The DNA for the CDR3 is TGCGCCAGCAGCCCCCCGGAGGGCCCCACAGATACGCAGTATTTT.